The next 29 T cell receptor beta chains were all read from a single sample in a study of cytomegalovirus exposure and HLA in healthy donors. PCR was performed using 60 Vbeta and 13 Jbeta primers. Produced via immunoSEQ multiplex PCR; TCRdb's table is partial and in-frame only. The sample contains fewer than 130,000 clones, approximately 70% of which appear only once. Sequenced input: PBMCs. The origin of the receptors is a man between 40 and 49 years old in good health and CMV-seropositive.

This clone was recorded a few times. A read error may account for a junction end that differs from germline. The sample contains more than one DNA sequence encoding this CDR3. The chain recombines TRBV7-9 with TRBJ1-2; TRBD1 matches at 7 bases. Germline CDR1 and CDR2: SEHNR and FQNEAQ (reference sequence). The CDR3 consists of 12 residues. The DNA of the CDR3 is TGTTCCAGCAGCTCCTCAGGGGGTGGCTACACCTTC. Translated: CSSSSSGGGYTF.

This chain links TRBV18 with TRBJ2-3; 16 positions agree with TRBD2. The germline gives CDR1 KGHSH, CDR2 LQKENI. This CDR3 is built from 19 residues. V lost 3 bases and J lost 0; bases outside the gene matches: 6. The CDR3 protein is CASSPGLAGGPSSTDTQYF. The CDR3 region has the DNA TGTGCCAGCTCACCGGGACTAGCGGGAGGGCCCTCAAGCACAGATACGCAGTATTTT.

This clone appeared a single time. This chain links TRBV19 with TRBJ2-2, with D tentatively TRBD1 (5 bases). CDR3 length: 14 residues. The germline V gene encodes CDR1 LNHDA and CDR2 SQIVND (reference sequence). The ends were cut back, 9 bases at V and 3 bases at J, with 14 bases in the middle. DNA of the CDR3: TGTGCCAGCGTTTCGACAGTTTACACCGGGGAGCTGTTTTTT. This sequence encodes CASVSTVYTGELFF.

This clone has more than one count but fewer than ten. V and J are TRBV18 and TRBJ2-5; possible D gene TRBD1, 6 bases. Germline CDR1 KGHSH, CDR2 LQKENI. The length of the CDR3 is 14 residues. The ends were cut back, 8 bases at V and 2 bases at J, with 15 bases in the middle. CDR3 DNA sequence: TGTGCCAGCACAGAGCAGGGGCTTCAAGAGACCCAGTACTTC. Translating gives CASTEQGLQETQYF.

The chain uses TRBV30 and TRBJ1-1; D remains unclear. Germline CDR1 reads GTSNPN; CDR2 reads SVGIG (reference sequence). V was clipped by 2 bases and J by 4 bases, with 8 bases between them. The CDR3 totals 12 residues. This CDR3 is CAWSQGGTEAFF. The CDR3 DNA is TGTGCCTGGAGTCAAGGAGGCACTGAAGCTTTCTTT.

Points on this clone: The junction departs from germline at one end; a sequencing error may be responsible. The V gene is TRBV7-8, the J gene TRBJ1-2; the match to TRBD1 covers 7 bases. This CDR3 is 13 amino acids long. Germline V gene lookup returns CDR1 SGHVS and CDR2 FQNEAQ. The CDR3 DNA sequence: TGTGCCAGCAGCTCCACCAGGACGGGACAGAGACTCTTC. It specifies CASSSTRTGQRLF.

In its sample, this clone was seen a few times. At one of its ends the junction is not consistent with the germline gene, which may arise from a read error. The V gene is TRBV7-7, the J gene TRBJ2-5; D not certain. Germline CDR1 SSHAT, CDR2 FNYEAQ (reference sequence). This CDR3 region has 13 residues. In nucleotides, the CDR3 is TGTGCTAGCAGCTTACAGTTCCAAGAGACCCAGTACTTC. It yields the protein CASSLQFQETQYF.

This clone was observed a handful of times. The chain is built from TRBV5-4 and TRBJ1-1; D gene uncertain. Looked up from germline, CDR1 is SGHNT and CDR2 is YYREEE (reference sequence). This CDR3 region has 15 residues. The V end lost 0 bases, the J end lost 5 bases, and 14 bases lay between the germline ends. The CDR3 DNA is TGTGCCAGCAGCTTGGAGCTGGGCCGGGGAACTGAAGCTTTCTTT. As protein: CASSLELGRGTEAFF.

This clone was picked up a small number of times. The rearrangement uses TRBV7-9 and TRBJ2-5; 9 nucleotides agree with TRBD2. Germline V lookup: CDR1 SEHNR, CDR2 FQNEAQ (reference sequence). V shed 5 bases, J shed 2 bases, and the junction held 3 bases outside the gene matches. The length of the CDR3 is 14 residues. The CDR3 here is CASSELAGQETQYF. The CDR3 nucleotides are TGTGCCAGCAGCGAGCTAGCGGGACAAGAGACCCAGTACTTC.

The chain recombines TRBV9 with TRBJ2-3; 9 nucleotides agree with TRBD2. V was clipped by 2 bases and J by 5 bases; unmatched bases: 9. The CDR3 has 16 residues. The V gene's germline CDR1 is SGDLS and CDR2 YYNGEE. Here the CDR3 reads CASSVSRLAVGDTQYF. The CDR3 DNA reads as TGTGCCAGCAGCGTTTCCCGACTAGCGGTCGGAGATACGCAGTATTTT.

This rearrangement joins TRBV29-1 to TRBJ1-2; TRBD1 matches at 8 bases. CDR1 is SQVTM and CDR2 is ANQGSEA in the germline V gene. CDR3 length: 18 residues. This CDR3 is CNALPRVGRGRAGYPYTF. The CDR3 region has the DNA TGCAACGCCTTACCCAGGGTCGGCAGGGGGCGCGCGGGCTACCCCTACACCTTC.

This sequence joins TRBV7-2 and TRBJ1-2; D is uncertain. The CDR3 is made up of 13 amino acids. V lost 5 bases and J lost 2, with 9 bases in between. CDR1 and CDR2 from the germline V gene are SGHTA and FQGNSA. CDR3 DNA sequence: TGTGCCAGCAGCCGACTCACGAACTATGGCTACACCTTC. Protein sequence: CASSRLTNYGYTF.

The chain joins TRBV6-6 to TRBJ1-2, with D possibly matching TRBD1 (6 bases). This CDR3 has 11 amino acids. Germline V CDR1 and CDR2: MNHNY, SVGAGI (reference sequence). Trimming removed 6 bases at V and 13 bases at J, with 15 bases between. In DNA, the CDR3 is TGTGCCAGCAGCCAGGACAGCGGTTCCACCTTC. This codes for CASSQDSGSTF.

V gene TRBV12-2 combines with J gene TRBJ1-5; the D call in the table, TRBD1, was not verified against the DNA. TRBV12-2 is given as a pseudogene. The CDR3 spans 19 residues. This chain's CDR3 is CASRLIGPTGRYSNQPQHF. The CDR3, as DNA: TGTGCAAGTCGCCTAATAGGACCGACAGGAAGGTATAGCAATCAGCCCCAGCATTTT.

The V gene is TRBV9, the J gene TRBJ2-1; 7 bases are shared with TRBD1. CDR3 size: 14 residues. Germline CDR1 is SGDLS and CDR2 is YYNGEE. V shed 4 bases, J shed 4 bases, and the junction held 5 bases outside the gene matches. The CDR3 DNA reads as TGTGCCAGCAGCCAAGGACAGGATTACAATGAGCAGTTCTTC. It encodes CASSQGQDYNEQFF.

Here the CDR3 reads CASSLEDYSGNTIYF. In DNA, the CDR3 is TGTGCCAGCAGCTTGGAGGACTACTCTGGAAACACCATATATTTT. The rearrangement joins TRBV5-5 to TRBJ1-3; no reliable D call. CDR3 length equals 15 residues. Looked up from germline, CDR1 is SGHKS and CDR2 is YYEKEE (reference sequence). Between the trimmed V and J ends, which lost 0 bases and 0 bases, there was a span of 7 bases.

The sample holds one count of this clone. The chain recombines TRBV18 with TRBJ2-5; 10 nucleotides align to TRBD1. Germline CDR1 is KGHSH and CDR2 is LQKENI. The V and J ends lost 2 bases and 5 bases, in that order; junction bases with no gene match: 5. This CDR3 region has 15 residues. The CDR3 sequence is CASSPRQGARETQYF. The CDR3, as DNA: TGTGCCAGCTCACCAAGACAGGGGGCGAGGGAGACCCAGTACTTC.

The rearrangement links TRBV7-9 to TRBJ2-1; tentatively, D is TRBD1 (5 bases). Germline lookup yields CDR1 SEHNR and CDR2 FQNEAQ (reference sequence). This CDR3 contains 14 residues. Trimming took 5 bases from V and 8 from J, leaving 16 bases between them. CDR3: CASSLQGSPDEQFF. The CDR3 DNA is TGTGCCAGCAGCCTGCAGGGTTCGCCCGATGAGCAGTTCTTC.

The chain links TRBV6-5 to TRBJ1-1, with a possible D match to TRBD1 (5 bases). The ends were cut back, 6 bases at V and 0 bases at J, with 8 bases in the middle. Germline CDR1 is MNHEY and CDR2 is SVGAGI. CDR3 length equals 13 residues. CDR3 sequence reads: CASRAGLNTEAFF. In DNA form, the CDR3 reads TGTGCCAGCAGGGCAGGGTTGAACACTGAAGCTTTCTTT.

This clone has ten or more counts. The J gene is TRBJ1-2, the V gene TRBV2, with D unclear. Germline loops: CDR1 SNHLY, CDR2 FYNNEI. The CDR3 is 11 residues long. V was clipped by 3 bases and J by 5 bases, with 4 bases between them. Here the CDR3 reads CASSDRYGYTF. The CDR3 DNA reads as TGTGCCAGCAGTGACAGATATGGCTACACCTTC.

This clone was detected a few times. V is TRBV5-1 and J is TRBJ1-4; unclear D gene. With 1 base removed from V and 6 bases from J, the gap between germline ends came to 10 bases. This CDR3 is built from 14 residues. CDR1 and CDR2 from the germline V gene are SGHRS and YFSETQ. The CDR3 nucleotides read TGCGCCAGCAGCTTGACCGCGGTTGATGAAAAACTGTTTTTT. It encodes CASSLTAVDEKLFF.

The chain carries TRBV6-5 and TRBJ1-2; 10 bases align to TRBD1. The CDR3 consists of 15 residues. The V and J ends lost 8 bases and 0 bases, in that order; junction bases with no gene match: 6. Germline V gene data show CDR1 as MNHEY and CDR2 as SVGAGI. CDR3 loop: CASRTGGLANYGYTF. CDR3 nucleotide sequence: TGTGCCAGCCGGACAGGGGGTTTAGCTAACTATGGCTACACCTTC.

This clone has more than one count but fewer than ten. V usage is TRBV5-7 and J usage is TRBJ2-1, with D possibly matching TRBD2 (6 bases). TRBV5-7 is sorted into the ORF group, with uncertain function. Trimming removed 1 base at V and 3 bases at J, with 8 bases between. This CDR3 has 14 residues. The CDR3 DNA reads TGTGCCAGCAGCTTGTGGACTAACTACAATGAGCAGTTCTTC. Its protein product is CASSLWTNYNEQFF.

The rearrangement joins TRBV5-1 to TRBJ1-1, with 7 bases aligning to TRBD1. The V and J ends lost 5 bases and 5 bases, in that order; junction bases with no gene match: 6. The CDR3 spans 13 residues. CDR1 SGHRS and CDR2 YFSETQ come from the germline V gene. CDR3 sequence (DNA): TGCGCCAGCAGGAGACAGGGCGGGACTGAAGCTTTCTTT. Amino acids: CASRRQGGTEAFF.

Only one count was recorded for this clone. The gene calls are TRBV11-2 and TRBJ2-7; 12 nucleotides agree with TRBD2. Germline CDR1 SGHAT, CDR2 FQNNGV. The CDR3 loop spans 15 amino acids. V shed 1 base and J 4 bases; nucleotides not matched to a gene: 2. DNA for the CDR3: TGTGCCAGCAGCTTAGCAACTAGCGGGAGGTACGAGCAGTACTTC. This sequence encodes CASSLATSGRYEQYF.

The chain recombines TRBV5-1 with TRBJ2-1, with D perhaps TRBD2 (5 bases). Germline CDR1 reads SGHRS; CDR2 reads YFSETQ. The CDR3 length is 15 residues. V lost 0 bases to trimming and J lost 0 bases, with 7 bases between them. The CDR3 loop reads CASSLAGNSYNEQFF. CDR3 in DNA: TGCGCCAGCAGCTTGGCGGGAAACTCCTACAATGAGCAGTTCTTC. Full variable domain (remainder filled in from reference TRBV5-1 and TRBJ2-1): KAGVTQTPRYLIKTRGQQVTLSCSPISGHRSVSWYQQTPGQGLQFLFEYFSETQRNKGNFPGRFSGRQFSNSRSEMNVSTLELGDSALYLCASSLAGNSYNEQFFGPGTRLTVL.

V gene TRBV4-1 combines with J gene TRBJ2-1, with D tentatively TRBD2 (5 bases). Trimming shortened V by 4 bases and J by 4 bases, and 20 bases separated the two germline ends. Germline V gene lookup returns CDR1 MGHRA and CDR2 YSYEKL. This CDR3 comprises 17 residues. CDR3 loop: CASSLGVTQPLYNEQFF. The CDR3 region has the DNA TGCGCCAGCAGCCTCGGGGTAACCCAACCTTTATACAATGAGCAGTTCTTC.

V and J are TRBV2 and TRBJ2-7; 9 bases align to TRBD1. This CDR3 is built from 16 residues. Looked up from germline, CDR1 is SNHLY and CDR2 is FYNNEI. Trimming removed 8 bases from V and 4 bases from J; junction bases left unmatched: 15. The CDR3 region has the DNA TGTGCCAGCGGGGTACCTGAGACAGGGGGTGTTTACGAGCAGTACGTC. It yields the protein CASGVPETGGVYEQYV.

The CDR3 nucleotides read TGCGCCAGCAGCCAAGGGGGGGACTCAGGCACTCCCGAGCAGTACGTC. It translates to CASSQGGDSGTPEQYV. J is TRBJ2-7 and V is TRBV4-1, with D maybe TRBD2 (6 bases). V was trimmed by 1 base and J by 6 bases, leaving 19 bases between them. The V gene's germline CDR1 is MGHRA and CDR2 YSYEKL. This CDR3 has 16 residues.